This section outlines one TCR beta chain sequence together with its context. Sequencing targeted TCR beta in blood CD8+ and CD4+ T cells. The multiple sclerosis controls were treatment-naive patients with relapsing-remitting disease that was stable or active. RNA in amounts of roughly 0.5 to 1 ug was reverse transcribed with random hexamers. An immunoSEQ multiplex PCR generated amplified TCR beta CDR3 products spanning 54 Vbeta and 13 Jbeta. MiXCR was run by TCRdb on the immunoSEQ multiplex PCR reads, yielding one entry per CDR3 protein. The table has about 440,000 distinct CDR3 sequences, more than 80% seen once. The entry originates in a study of CD8 T cells in Susac syndrome. V was cut by 5 bases and J by 11 bases, with 27 bases left in between. The length of the CDR3 is 16 residues. The germline gives CDR1 MNHEY, CDR2 SMNVEV (reference sequence).

The sample was CD8+ T cells from PBMCs. The chain is built from TRBV27 and TRBJ1-1; D might be TRBD1 (5 bases). The receptor was isolated from a human donor with multiple sclerosis. The CDR3 loop is CASSPWDGLSPDGAFF. CDR3 nucleotide sequence: TGTGCCAGCAGTCCCTGGGACGGACTTTCCCCGGACGGGGCTTTCTTT.